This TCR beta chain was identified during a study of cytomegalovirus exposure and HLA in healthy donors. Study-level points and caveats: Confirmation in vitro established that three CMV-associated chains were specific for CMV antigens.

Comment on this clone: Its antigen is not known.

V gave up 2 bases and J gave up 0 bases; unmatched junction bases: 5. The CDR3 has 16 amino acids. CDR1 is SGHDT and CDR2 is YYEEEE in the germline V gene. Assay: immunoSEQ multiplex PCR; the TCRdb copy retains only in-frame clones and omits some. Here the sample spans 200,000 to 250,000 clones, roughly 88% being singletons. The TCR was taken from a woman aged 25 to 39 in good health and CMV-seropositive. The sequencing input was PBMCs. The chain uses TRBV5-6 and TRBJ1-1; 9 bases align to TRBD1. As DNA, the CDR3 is TGTGCCAGCAGCTTCTTTGGACAGGGGATGAACACTGAAGCTTTCTTT. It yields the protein CASSFFGQGMNTEAFF.